This T cell receptor beta chain came from a study of blood T cell repertoires in COVID-19. Germline loops: CDR1 ENHRY, CDR2 SYGVKD. The trim removed 3 bases at V and 7 bases at J, leaving 8 bases unmatched. This CDR3 is 15 amino acids long. Here immunoSEQ multiplex PCR was the method, and the copy in TCRdb shows in-frame clones only, minus some. The table lists some 80,000 clones, roughly 80% of them singletons. This TCR came from a woman aged 40-49 years with active or convalescent COVID-19. Material for sequencing was peripheral blood. The chain couples TRBV10-3 to TRBJ1-5; TRBD1 matches at 8 bases. The DNA for the CDR3 is TGTGCCATCAGTGAACTGGACAGGGATGAACAGCCCCAGCATTTT. This translates into CAISELDRDEQPQHF.